This T cell receptor beta chain was recovered during a study of cytomegalovirus exposure and HLA in healthy donors. The PCR made use of 60 Vbeta and 13 Jbeta primers. The method was immunoSEQ multiplex PCR; TCRdb's version includes in-frame clones alone and lacks a portion of them. The sample holds about 60,000 clones, about 71% seen once. Germline CDR1 is KGHSH and CDR2 is LQKENI. CDR3 length: 12 residues. V was trimmed by 3 bases and J by 8 bases, leaving 10 bases between them. This clone showed up just once. Its matching antigen is unknown. Regarding the study as a whole: The authors judged a highly shared variant cluster likely a sequencing artifact.

The clonotype was recovered from a woman aged 60-75 years in good health and CMV-seropositive. Sequenced input: PBMCs. The chain combines TRBV18 with TRBJ1-2; tentative D call: TRBD1 (6 bases). DNA of the CDR3: TGTGCCAGCTCACCCTCAGGGGAAGGCTACACCTTC. Amino acids: CASSPSGEGYTF.